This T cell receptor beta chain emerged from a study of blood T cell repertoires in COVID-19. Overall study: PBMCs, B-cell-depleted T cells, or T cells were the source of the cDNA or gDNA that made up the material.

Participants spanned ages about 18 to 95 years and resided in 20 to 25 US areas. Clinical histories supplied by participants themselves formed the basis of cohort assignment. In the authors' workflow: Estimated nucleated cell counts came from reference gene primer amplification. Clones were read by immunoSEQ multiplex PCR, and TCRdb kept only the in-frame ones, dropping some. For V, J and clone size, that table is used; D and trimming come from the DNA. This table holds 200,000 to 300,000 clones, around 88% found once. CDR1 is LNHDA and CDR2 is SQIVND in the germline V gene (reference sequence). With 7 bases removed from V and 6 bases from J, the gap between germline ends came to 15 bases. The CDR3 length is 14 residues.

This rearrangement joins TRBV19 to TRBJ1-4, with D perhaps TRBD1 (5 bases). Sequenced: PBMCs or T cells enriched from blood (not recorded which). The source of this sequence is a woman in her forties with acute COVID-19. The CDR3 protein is CASTMAREDEKLFF. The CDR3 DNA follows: TGTGCCAGTACCATGGCCAGGGAGGATGAAAAACTGTTTTTT.